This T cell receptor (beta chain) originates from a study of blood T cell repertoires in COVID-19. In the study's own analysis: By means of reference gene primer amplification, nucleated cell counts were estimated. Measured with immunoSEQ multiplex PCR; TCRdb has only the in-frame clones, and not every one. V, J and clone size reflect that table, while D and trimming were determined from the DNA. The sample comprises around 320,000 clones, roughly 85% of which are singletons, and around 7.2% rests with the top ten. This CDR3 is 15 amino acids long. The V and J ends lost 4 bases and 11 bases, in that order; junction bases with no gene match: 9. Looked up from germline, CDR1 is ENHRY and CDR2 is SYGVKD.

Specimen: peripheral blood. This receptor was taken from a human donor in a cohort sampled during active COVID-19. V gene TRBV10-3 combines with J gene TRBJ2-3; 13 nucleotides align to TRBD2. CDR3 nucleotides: TGTGCCATCAGTGCCGGGACTAGCGGGACCGGGGGGCAGTATTTT. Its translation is CAISAGTSGTGGQYF.